The present T cell receptor (beta chain) was sequenced within a study of shared clonotypes between healthy human individuals. Repertoires were generated with immunoSEQ multiplex PCR, while TCRdb's copy carries only in-frame clones and drops some. The sample carries 2 million to 2.5 million clones, approximately 94% recorded once. Findings and limits, study-wide: Even with large depth, rarefaction showed that sorted-subset sequencing was incomplete. Naive CD4 clonotype sharing across a handful of donors was roughly 5%.

Free of recent acute infections or vaccinations, the donors were healthy HIV-negative adults. As to this clone: Its antigen is as yet unknown.

From germline, CDR1 is SGHNT and CDR2 YYREEE (reference sequence). The CDR3 runs to 14 residues. V lost 3 bases and J 2 bases, leaving 8 bases between the germline ends. J is TRBJ1-4 and V is TRBV5-4, with D possibly matching TRBD1 (5 bases). The sequence was collected from a man aged 18-30 years in good health. The specimen was naive CD4+ T cells sorted from blood. Stated subset: CD45RA+ positively selected. CDR3: CASSSTVTNEKLFF. The CDR3 nucleotides are TGTGCCAGCAGCTCGACAGTGACTAATGAAAAACTGTTTTTT.